A single TCR beta chain is shown here with its context. These data are taken from a study of blood T cell repertoires in COVID-19. Study overall: PBMCs, B-cell-depleted T cells, or T cells provided the cDNA or gDNA that made up the material.

The authors' processing: Amplified reference gene primers provided the basis for estimating nucleated cell counts. The method was immunoSEQ multiplex PCR; TCRdb's version includes in-frame clones alone and lacks a portion of them. V and J calls and clone size are copied from that table; D and trimming were computed from the DNA. The data hold fewer than 300,000 clones, with approximately 77% observed a single time. Germline CDR1 reads MNHEY; CDR2 reads SVGAGI. V lost 7 bases and J 1 base, leaving 11 bases between the germline ends. This CDR3 has 13 residues. The clonotype originates from a woman between 18 and 29 years old with acute or convalescent COVID-19. The J gene is TRBJ2-7, the V gene TRBV6-5, with D hard to call. The specimen was peripheral blood. CDR3 sequence (DNA): TGTGCCAGCACAACAGACCCTTCCTACGAGCAGTACTTC. Its protein is CASTTDPSYEQYF.